These 27 T cell receptor beta chains came from one sample sequenced in a study of blood T cell repertoires in COVID-19. Profiling relied on immunoSEQ multiplex PCR, and the TCRdb table lists in-frame clones only, not all of them. The profile shows tens of thousands of clones, around four fifths of them singletons. Source material: peripheral blood. The source of these receptors is a human donor in a cohort sampled during active COVID-19.

The gene calls are TRBV5-1 and TRBJ1-2, with TRBD1 as a possible D gene (5 bases). V lost 3 bases and J lost 2, with 8 bases in between. The length of the CDR3 is 13 residues. Germline lookup yields CDR1 SGHRS and CDR2 YFSETQ. Here the CDR3 reads CASSSSGNYGYTF. The CDR3 coding sequence is TGCGCCAGCAGCTCATCAGGGAACTATGGCTACACCTTC.

The J gene is TRBJ1-1, the V gene TRBV9; the match to TRBD1 covers 7 bases. V lost 4 bases to trimming and J lost 4 bases; unmatched junction nucleotides: 4. This CDR3 has 13 residues. Germline CDR1 is SGDLS and CDR2 is YYNGEE. The CDR3 coding sequence is TGTGCCAGCAGCAGGGACAGAAGCACTGAAGCTTTCTTT. Its protein is CASSRDRSTEAFF. The complete variable domain, with remaining parts taken from reference TRBV9 and TRBJ1-1, reads DSGVTQTPKHLITATGQRVTLRCSPRSGDLSVYWYQQSLDQGLQFLIQYYNGEERAKGNILERFSAQQFPDLHSELNLSSLELGDSALYFCASSRDRSTEAFFGQGTRLTVV.

The chain has TRBV6-6 and TRBJ2-4, with 9 bases lining up with TRBD1. Germline CDR1 reads MNHNY; CDR2 reads SVGAGI (reference sequence). Trimming removed 6 bases from V and 2 bases from J; junction bases left unmatched: 5. The CDR3 contains 15 residues. CDR3: CASRGTGLSKNIQYF. The DNA for the CDR3 is TGTGCCAGCAGGGGGACAGGGCTTTCCAAAAACATTCAGTACTTC.

The rearrangement links TRBV7-6 to TRBJ2-7; tentatively, D is TRBD1 (6 bases). The CDR3 length is 12 residues. With 5 bases removed from V and 6 bases from J, the gap between germline ends came to 11 bases. Germline-derived CDR1 and CDR2 are SGHVS and FNYEAQ. This CDR3 is CASSPLQGEQYF. Written as DNA, the CDR3 is TGTGCCAGCAGCCCACTACAGGGCGAGCAGTACTTC.

This clone appeared once. This sequence joins TRBV2 and TRBJ2-1; the D gene is possibly TRBD1 (7 bases). Trimming took 6 bases from V and 4 from J, leaving 16 bases between them. There are 15 residues in the CDR3. Germline lookup yields CDR1 SNHLY and CDR2 FYNNEI. For the CDR3, the DNA is TGTGCCAGCAGGGGGGGACAGAGCCAATACAATGAGCAGTTCTTC. Residues: CASRGGQSQYNEQFF.

The rearrangement links TRBV30 to TRBJ2-6; D possibly corresponds to TRBD1 (6 bases). This CDR3 contains 14 residues. Between the trimmed V and J ends, which lost 2 bases and 7 bases, there was a span of 12 bases. CDR1 and CDR2 from the germline V gene are GTSNPN and SVGIG (reference sequence). Here the CDR3 DNA reads TGTGCCTGGAGTATCGGGACAAACGCCAACGTCCTGACTTTC. This encodes CAWSIGTNANVLTF.

This chain links TRBV6-5 with TRBJ1-5, with unresolved D. The CDR3 runs 14 residues. CDR1 is MNHEY and CDR2 is SVGAGI in the germline V gene. The V and J ends lost 7 bases and 7 bases respectively, with 17 bases between them. CDR3 nucleotides: TGTGCCAGCACTATTTCCACTAAAGGCCAGCCCCAGCATTTT. Protein sequence: CASTISTKGQPQHF.

This clone was observed a single time. The chain is built from TRBV4-3 and TRBJ1-4; possible D gene TRBD1, 6 bases. The CDR3 has 17 residues. Deletions cut 1 base from V and 0 bases from J, with 12 bases between. CDR1 and CDR2 (germline): LGHNA, YSLEER. CDR3 loop: CASSQGRQATTNEKLFF. The DNA of the CDR3 is TGCGCCAGCAGCCAAGGCCGACAGGCCACAACTAATGAAAAACTGTTTTTT.

In this sample, this clone turned up a few times. This sequence joins TRBV5-1 and TRBJ2-7; D gene uncertain. CDR3 size: 12 residues. Germline CDR1 and CDR2: SGHRS and YFSETQ. Trimming left V 0 bases short and J 3 bases short, with 4 bases between. CDR3 DNA: TGCGCCAGCAGCTTGGACTACTACGAGCAGTACTTC. Its protein product is CASSLDYYEQYF.

This chain connects TRBV15 to TRBJ1-6; D not certain. Germline V gene sequence: CDR1 LNHNV, CDR2 YYDKDF (reference sequence). This CDR3 region has 15 residues. V lost 0 bases and J 10 bases, leaving 13 bases between the germline ends. The CDR3 DNA reads TGTGCCACCAGCAGAGATGGCGGGGTGGGATCACCCCTCCACTTT. This encodes CATSRDGGVGSPLHF.

This sequence joins TRBV18 and TRBJ2-3; D perhaps matches TRBD2 (5 bases). This CDR3 region has 15 residues. Trimming stripped 3 bases from V and 0 bases from J, with 10 bases between. Germline values: CDR1 KGHSH, CDR2 LQKENI. The DNA for the CDR3 is TGTGCCAGCTCACCGACTACTACTAGCACAGATACGCAGTATTTT. It yields the protein CASSPTTTSTDTQYF. The whole variable domain, filled in from reference TRBV18 and TRBJ2-3, reads NAGVMQNPRHLVRRRGQEARLRCSPMKGHSHVYWYRQLPEEGLKFMVYLQKENIIDESGMPKERFSAEFPKEGPSILRIQQVVRGDSAAYFCASSPTTTSTDTQYFGPGTRLTVL.

The chain uses TRBV5-1 and TRBJ1-6; D gene ambiguous. Germline values: CDR1 SGHRS, CDR2 YFSETQ. The ends were cut back, 0 bases at V and 9 bases at J, with 19 bases in the middle. This CDR3 region has 17 residues. The CDR3 reads CASSLAPRGSNSSPLHF. Written as DNA, the CDR3 is TGCGCCAGCAGCTTGGCGCCCCGGGGATCAAATTCTTCACCCCTCCACTTT. Full variable domain (rest looked up from reference TRBV5-1 and TRBJ1-6): KAGVTQTPRYLIKTRGQQVTLSCSPISGHRSVSWYQQTPGQGLQFLFEYFSETQRNKGNFPGRFSGRQFSNSRSEMNVSTLELGDSALYLCASSLAPRGSNSSPLHFGNGTRLTVT.

The V gene is TRBV7-8, the J gene TRBJ2-3, with D tentatively TRBD2 (6 bases). This CDR3 comprises 17 residues. The germline V gene has CDR1 SGHVS and CDR2 FQNEAQ. The V end lost 1 base, the J end lost 0 bases, and 14 bases lay between the germline ends. The chain's CDR3 is CASSLVFEAGSTDTQYF. CDR3 sequence (DNA): TGTGCCAGCAGCTTAGTTTTCGAGGCGGGGAGCACAGATACGCAGTATTTT.

The rearrangement uses TRBV30 and TRBJ1-4, with 9 bases matching TRBD1. The germline V gene encodes CDR1 GTSNPN and CDR2 SVGIG (reference sequence). The CDR3 is made up of 14 amino acids. Trimming cost V 0 bases and J 6 bases; bases outside gene matches: 2. The CDR3 sequence is CAWSVQGADEKLFF. CDR3 nucleotide sequence: TGTGCCTGGAGTGTACAGGGGGCGGATGAAAAACTGTTTTTT.

This clone was picked up one time. This chain joins TRBV5-1 and TRBJ1-1, with D perhaps TRBD1 (5 bases). The CDR3 is 15 amino acids. The V and J ends lost 3 bases and 4 bases respectively, with 16 bases between them. Germline CDR1 reads SGHRS; CDR2 reads YFSETQ. The CDR3 DNA follows: TGCGCCAGCAGCTCCGGACATAATGGGCCCACTGAAGCTTTCTTT. It codes for CASSSGHNGPTEAFF.

This sequence joins TRBV19 and TRBJ1-5, with D unclear. V was cut by 5 bases and J by 3 bases, with 8 bases left in between. The CDR3 totals 13 residues. Germline CDR1 is LNHDA and CDR2 is SQIVND (reference sequence). The CDR3 region is CASSWRDNQPQHF. The CDR3 DNA is TGTGCCAGTAGTTGGCGGGACAATCAGCCCCAGCATTTT.

The chain joins TRBV2 to TRBJ1-6, with 8 bases matching TRBD1. CDR3 size: 15 residues. Germline V gene sequence: CDR1 SNHLY, CDR2 FYNNEI. Trimming took 5 bases from V and 10 from J; bases not matched to a gene: 10. CDR3 nucleotide sequence: TGTGCCAGCAGTCGTTCGGACAGGGTAGCCTCACCCCTCCACTTT. Translation: CASSRSDRVASPLHF. The whole variable domain, remainder taken from reference TRBV2 and TRBJ1-6, is EPEVTQTPSHQVTQMGQEVILRCVPISNHLYFYWYRQILGQKVEFLVSFYNNEISEKSEIFDDQFSVERPDGSNFTLKIRSTKLEDSAMYFCASSRSDRVASPLHFGNGTRLTVT.

The chain employs TRBV5-4 and TRBJ1-2; no reliable D call. CDR3 length: 15 residues. Trimming shortened V by 0 bases and J by 4 bases, and 13 bases separated the two germline ends. From germline, CDR1 is SGHNT and CDR2 YYREEE (reference sequence). CDR3 residues: CASSLGRPVGYGYTF. The CDR3 DNA reads as TGTGCCAGCAGCTTGGGGCGGCCGGTAGGCTATGGCTACACCTTC.

The V and J genes are TRBV7-9 and TRBJ2-3; 10 bases are a match to TRBD1. Germline CDR1 is SEHNR and CDR2 is FQNEAQ (reference sequence). The junction had 7 bases not matched to a gene; V was cut back by 0 bases and J by 4 bases. There are 17 residues in the CDR3. The CDR3 coding sequence is TGTGCCAGCAGCTTAGCGTCCGGGACAGGGGTGGCAGATACGCAGTATTTT. Protein product: CASSLASGTGVADTQYF.

V usage is TRBV6-2 or TRBV6-3 and J usage is TRBJ2-7, with 11 bases matching TRBD1. V gave up 2 bases and J gave up 3 bases; unmatched junction bases: 9. The CDR3 extends over 17 amino acids. Germline V CDR1 and CDR2: MNHEY, SVGEGT. Here the CDR3 DNA reads TGTGCCAGCAGTTACAACAACGGACAGGGGGCCTTCTACGAGCAGTACTTC. Encoded protein: CASSYNNGQGAFYEQYF.

CDR3 coding DNA: TGTGCCAGCAGCGGAGGACAGGGTAGATACGAGCAGTACTTC. This gives the protein CASSGGQGRYEQYF. The V call is TRBV9, the J call TRBJ2-7, with 8 bases fitting TRBD1. CDR3 length equals 14 residues. V shed 3 bases, J shed 4 bases, and the junction held 6 bases outside the gene matches. The V gene's germline CDR1 is SGDLS and CDR2 YYNGEE.

The chain uses TRBV18 and TRBJ1-1; D may be TRBD1 (5 bases). The CDR3 spans 13 residues. V lost 3 bases to trimming and J lost 1 base, with 6 bases between them. Germline V gene sequence: CDR1 KGHSH, CDR2 LQKENI. The CDR3 protein is CASSPQGNTEAFF. CDR3 nucleotides: TGTGCCAGCTCACCTCAGGGGAACACTGAAGCTTTCTTT.

V gene TRBV2 combines with J gene TRBJ2-2; D possibly corresponds to TRBD2 (5 bases). V was shortened by 4 bases and J by 6 bases, with 6 bases between the two germline ends. Germline V CDR1 and CDR2: SNHLY, FYNNEI. This CDR3 has 12 residues. The chain's CDR3 is CASSVGAGELFF. In nucleotides, the CDR3 is TGTGCCAGCAGTGTCGGGGCCGGGGAGCTGTTTTTT.

The rearrangement joins TRBV5-4 to TRBJ1-1; TRBD1 agrees at 7 bases. Per germline, CDR1 SGHNT and CDR2 YYREEE (reference sequence). V was clipped by 3 bases and J by 4 bases; unmatched bases: 3. CDR3 size: 13 residues. The CDR3, as DNA: TGTGCCAGCAGCTGGGACAGCCTCACTGAAGCTTTCTTT. It codes for CASSWDSLTEAFF.

The genes are TRBV5-1 and TRBJ2-1, with a weak D call TRBD1 (6 bases). V was shortened by 4 bases and J by 5 bases, with 10 bases between the two germline ends. This CDR3 comprises 13 residues. Germline V gene lookup returns CDR1 SGHRS and CDR2 YFSETQ. In DNA, the CDR3 is TGCGCCAGCAGCCACGGACAGAACAATGAGCAGTTCTTC. Translation: CASSHGQNNEQFF.

The chain links TRBV2 to TRBJ1-6; TRBD1 might be the D (5 bases). Germline CDR1 and CDR2: SNHLY and FYNNEI. Trimming took off 7 bases at V and 8 bases at J, with 12 bases between the two ends. This CDR3 is 13 amino acids long. The CDR3 sequence: CASILETDSPLHF. CDR3 nucleotide sequence: TGTGCCAGCATCTTGGAGACAGATTCACCCCTCCACTTT.

The V call is TRBV5-1, the J call TRBJ2-3, with 16 bases lining up with TRBD2. Germline values: CDR1 SGHRS, CDR2 YFSETQ. Trimming took 4 bases from V and 5 from J; bases not matched to a gene: 7. The CDR3 consists of 17 residues. The CDR3 region is CASSPGTSGGAVDTQYF. The DNA for the CDR3 is TGCGCCAGCAGCCCCGGGACTAGCGGGGGGGCAGTAGATACGCAGTATTTT.